These 28 T cell receptor beta chains share one sample of origin, sequenced in a study of T cell responses to AZD1222 COVID-19 vaccine. Some clones are missing from TCRdb's copy, which holds only in-frame ones; the method was immunoSEQ multiplex PCR. The data hold some 89,000 clones, with roughly 90% observed a single time. The sample here was peripheral blood, taken on day 0 of MenACWY control vaccination. Every receptor here comes from an adult in good health.

The V and J genes are TRBV18 and TRBJ1-3; no clear D gene. The CDR3 length is 16 residues. The germline CDR1 and CDR2 sequences are KGHSH and LQKENI. The V end lost 0 bases, the J end lost 0 bases, and 9 bases lay between the germline ends. In DNA form, the CDR3 reads TGTGCCAGCTCACCACCGGCAGGTCCCTCTGGAAACACCATATATTTT. This codes for CASSPPAGPSGNTIYF.

The gene calls are TRBV4-3 and TRBJ1-5; D gene unclear. V lost 0 bases, J lost 7 bases, and 13 bases lay in between. This CDR3 is built from 15 residues. Germline CDR1 LGHNA, CDR2 YSLEER. Here the CDR3 reads CASSQDKGRSQPQHF. As DNA, the CDR3 is TGCGCCAGCAGCCAAGATAAAGGGAGGAGCCAGCCCCAGCATTTT.

The V and J genes are TRBV25-1 and TRBJ1-2, with D unresolved. Looked up from germline, CDR1 is MGHDK and CDR2 is SYGVNS. Trimming stripped 6 bases from V and 5 bases from J, with 7 bases between. This CDR3 has 11 residues. CDR3: CASSRGYGYTF. CDR3 in DNA: TGTGCCAGCAGCCGCGGTTATGGCTACACCTTC.

The gene calls are TRBV3-1 (or the pseudogene TRBV3-2) and TRBJ1-5; D may be TRBD1 (5 bases). The germline gives CDR1 LGHDT, CDR2 YNNKEL (reference sequence). CDR3 size: 13 residues. Trimming removed 0 bases from V and 9 bases from J, with 9 bases in between. CDR3 sequence (DNA): TGTGCCAGCAGCCAAGATAGGGGAGGGCCCCAGCATTTT. It codes for CASSQDRGGPQHF.

The V and J genes are TRBV7-2 and TRBJ2-3; D uncertain. V was pared by 5 bases and J by 9 bases, with 9 bases between. Per germline, CDR1 SGHTA and CDR2 FQGNSA. The length of the CDR3 is 11 residues. The CDR3 here is CASSPHQTQYF. DNA for the CDR3: TGTGCCAGCAGCCCCCATCAGACGCAGTATTTT.

This clone appeared once. The chain uses TRBV4-3 and TRBJ1-1; D is uncertain. With 2 bases removed from V and 1 base from J, the gap between germline ends came to 11 bases. The germline gives CDR1 LGHNA, CDR2 YSLEER. This CDR3 region has 15 residues. This CDR3 is CASSQRLGSNTEAFF. CDR3 in DNA: TGCGCCAGCAGCCAACGATTAGGGTCGAACACTGAAGCTTTCTTT.

This chain connects TRBV7-6 to TRBJ2-5, with a tentative D call TRBD1 (6 bases). The length of the CDR3 is 15 residues. Deletions cut 4 bases from V and 1 base from J, with 13 bases between. Germline CDR1 and CDR2: SGHVS and FNYEAQ. CDR3 region: CASSWGRQAQETQYF. In nucleotides, the CDR3 is TGTGCCAGCAGCTGGGGGAGACAGGCCCAAGAGACCCAGTACTTC.

This sequence joins TRBV28 and TRBJ2-4, with 9 positions matching TRBD1. CDR3 length equals 19 residues. J was trimmed by 1 base and V by 6 bases; bases with no gene match: 16. From germline, CDR1 is MDHEN and CDR2 SYDVKM. Written as DNA, the CDR3 is TGTGCCAGCAGCCAGGGACAGGGAAAAGGAGGGGTGGCCAAAAACATTCAGTACTTC. It is translated as CASSQGQGKGGVAKNIQYF.

The rearrangement uses TRBV6-5 and TRBJ1-2, with a possible D match to TRBD1 (5 bases). The V gene's germline CDR1 is MNHEY and CDR2 SVGAGI. The CDR3 totals 14 residues. The V gene lost 6 bases and the J gene lost 3 bases, with 14 bases spanning the gap. CDR3 residues: CASRGSGLDYGYTF. The CDR3, as DNA: TGTGCCAGCAGGGGCTCGGGGCTGGACTATGGCTACACCTTC.

This clone was observed a single time. The genes are TRBV19 and TRBJ2-3; 8 nucleotides match TRBD2. Germline V gene lookup returns CDR1 LNHDA and CDR2 SQIVND (reference sequence). The CDR3 totals 14 residues. With V trimmed by 7 bases and J by 2 bases, 5 bases remained unmatched. CDR3 protein: CASTGGGNTDTQYF. Written as DNA, the CDR3 is TGTGCCAGTACTGGCGGGGGGAACACAGATACGCAGTATTTT.

This rearrangement joins TRBV2 to TRBJ1-2; TRBD1 matches 11 bases. The length of the CDR3 is 14 residues. V was pared by 4 bases and J by 6 bases, with 4 bases of the junction left unmatched. Germline assignment: CDR1 SNHLY and CDR2 FYNNEI. The CDR3 loop reads CASSGRTGGDGYTF. CDR3 nucleotide sequence: TGTGCCAGCAGTGGCCGGACAGGGGGCGATGGCTACACCTTC.

The genes are TRBV7-8 and TRBJ2-5; the D gene is possibly TRBD2 (7 bases). V shed 5 bases and J shed 6 bases, with 16 bases lying between them. Germline V CDR1 and CDR2: SGHVS, FQNEAQ. The CDR3 has 14 residues. The CDR3 loop is CASSRMAGAKTQYF. The DNA for the CDR3 is TGTGCCAGCAGCCGGATGGCGGGGGCAAAGACCCAGTACTTC.

DNA of the CDR3: TGTGCCATCAGTGAGGGGACAGGGGCGAACACCGGGGAGCTGTTTTTT. This encodes CAISEGTGANTGELFF. The chain links TRBV10-3 to TRBJ2-2; 10 bases fit TRBD1. The germline V gene encodes CDR1 ENHRY and CDR2 SYGVKD. J was trimmed by 0 bases and V by 2 bases; bases with no gene match: 0. This CDR3 comprises 16 residues.

The V call is TRBV19, the J call TRBJ1-1; D remains unclear. V was pared by 1 base and J by 8 bases, with 11 bases between. The CDR3 is made up of 13 amino acids. The germline V gene has CDR1 LNHDA and CDR2 SQIVND (reference sequence). CDR3 DNA sequence: TGTGCCAGTAGTATAGCAGGAGGGTCGGAAGCTTTCTTT. Translating gives CASSIAGGSEAFF.

This chain joins TRBV10-1 and TRBJ2-7, with D perhaps TRBD1 (6 bases). CDR1 and CDR2 (germline): WNHNN, SYGVQD (reference sequence). The CDR3 consists of 15 residues. V gave up 3 bases and J gave up 7 bases, with 19 bases separating them. The CDR3 bases are TGCGCCAGCAGTGATGGGGCCAGGGGACCAAGGGAGCAGTACTTC. Amino acid sequence: CASSDGARGPREQYF.

The rearrangement links TRBV12-2 to TRBJ1-2. TRBV12-2 is a recognized pseudogene. The CDR3 extends over 15 amino acids. The CDR3 region has the DNA TGTGCAAGTCGCTCCGGACCGTCCGGGGGAGATGGCTACACCTTC. It encodes CASRSGPSGGDGYTF.

The V and J genes are TRBV5-6 and TRBJ2-2; TRBD2 agrees at 13 bases. This CDR3 region has 18 residues. Germline CDR1 and CDR2: SGHDT and YYEEEE. The V segment lost 0 bases and the J segment 4 bases; nucleotides outside the gene matches: 6. CDR3 in amino acids: CASSLVGLAGVGTGELFF. CDR3 nucleotide sequence: TGTGCCAGCAGCTTGGTCGGACTAGCGGGAGTTGGCACCGGGGAGCTGTTTTTT.

The V gene is TRBV6-5, the J gene TRBJ1-4; TRBD1 aligns across 10 bases. Trimming removed 5 bases from V and 8 bases from J; junction bases left unmatched: 5. The CDR3 spans 14 residues. Germline V gene sequence: CDR1 MNHEY, CDR2 SVGAGI. The DNA for the CDR3 is TGTGCCAGCAGTCGGGACAGGGGAGGGGAAAAACTGTTTTTT. It is translated as CASSRDRGGEKLFF.

V and J are TRBV6-5 and TRBJ1-1; D is uncertain. The CDR3 totals 13 residues. Per the germline V gene, CDR1 is MNHEY and CDR2 is SVGAGI. V lost 4 bases and J lost 1, with 7 bases in between. The CDR3 sequence: CASSSGPNTEAFF. The CDR3 DNA is TGTGCCAGCAGTTCGGGTCCGAACACTGAAGCTTTCTTT.

The chain joins TRBV27 to TRBJ1-5; D is ambiguous. Germline V lookup: CDR1 MNHEY, CDR2 SMNVEV (reference sequence). V lost 10 bases to trimming and J lost 4 bases, with 14 bases between them. This CDR3 comprises 13 residues. This CDR3 reads CATGGSGNQPQHF. CDR3 bases: TGTGCCACCGGAGGTTCGGGGAATCAGCCCCAGCATTTT.

The chain carries TRBV5-4 and TRBJ2-3; 8 nucleotides agree with TRBD2. Germline V gene sequence: CDR1 SGHNT, CDR2 YYREEE (reference sequence). The length of the CDR3 is 15 residues. The junction had 5 bases not matched to a gene; V was cut back by 4 bases and J by 1 base. CDR3 amino acids: CASSKGLAGTDTQYF. The CDR3 region has the DNA TGTGCCAGCAGCAAAGGACTAGCAGGCACAGATACGCAGTATTTT.

Comment on this clone: The same CDR3 is also encoded by other DNA sequences in this sample. As DNA, the CDR3 is TGTGCCAGCAAACAGGGGTCCTACGAGCAGTACTTC. Translating gives CASKQGSYEQYF. J is TRBJ2-7 and V is TRBV28; 7 nucleotides line up with TRBD1. The CDR3 runs 12 residues. Germline loops: CDR1 MDHEN, CDR2 SYDVKM. V was clipped by 7 bases and J by 1 base; unmatched bases: 1.

J is TRBJ2-7 and V is TRBV3-1 (or the pseudogene TRBV3-2), with D perhaps matching TRBD2 (5 bases). Trimming removed 1 base at V and 6 bases at J, with 13 bases between. Germline values: CDR1 LGHDT, CDR2 YNNKEL (reference sequence). This CDR3 spans 14 amino acids. CDR3 sequence: CASSQASKDFEQYF. CDR3 nucleotides: TGTGCCAGCAGCCAAGCCAGTAAGGACTTCGAGCAGTACTTC.

The chain recombines TRBV2 with TRBJ1-1, with unresolved D. This CDR3 is built from 14 residues. Looked up from germline, CDR1 is SNHLY and CDR2 is FYNNEI. The V gene lost 6 bases and the J gene lost 5 bases, with 16 bases spanning the gap. CDR3 in amino acids: CASSGLEVGTEAFF. The CDR3 nucleotides are TGTGCCAGCAGCGGTCTGGAGGTAGGGACTGAAGCTTTCTTT.

This chain joins TRBV18 and TRBJ1-6, with unresolved D. The V end lost 3 bases, the J end lost 10 bases, and 10 bases lay between the germline ends. This CDR3 is 13 amino acids long. Germline V lookup: CDR1 KGHSH, CDR2 LQKENI. The CDR3 here is CASSPEVGSPLHF. The CDR3 DNA follows: TGTGCCAGCTCACCCGAGGTAGGATCACCCCTCCACTTT.

This sequence joins TRBV28 and TRBJ1-1; D unclear. CDR1 and CDR2 (germline): MDHEN, SYDVKM. CDR3 length equals 13 residues. With 2 bases removed from V and 3 bases from J, the gap between germline ends came to 7 bases. CDR3 in amino acids: CASSLGVDTEAFF. CDR3 DNA: TGTGCCAGCAGTTTAGGGGTCGACACTGAAGCTTTCTTT.

The rearrangement joins TRBV7-9 to TRBJ2-1; 8 bases fit TRBD2. Germline values: CDR1 SEHNR, CDR2 FQNEAQ (reference sequence). The CDR3 has 13 amino acids. J gave up 4 bases and V 7 bases, and 3 bases lay outside the gene matches. The CDR3 loop is CASKAGAYNEQFF. The CDR3 DNA is TGTGCCAGCAAAGCGGGAGCTTACAATGAGCAGTTCTTC.

The chain employs TRBV5-5 and TRBJ2-3; TRBD1 agrees at 7 bases. V shed 4 bases and J 4 bases; nucleotides not matched to a gene: 6. Per the germline V gene, CDR1 is SGHKS and CDR2 is YYEKEE (reference sequence). The CDR3 runs 14 residues. The CDR3 spells CASSPSQGPDTQYF. The CDR3 nucleotides are TGTGCCAGCAGCCCGTCACAGGGGCCAGATACGCAGTATTTT.